These 14 T cell receptor beta chains share one sample of origin, sequenced in a study of blood T cell repertoires in COVID-19. TCRdb's copy holds only in-frame clones and misses some; the assay was immunoSEQ multiplex PCR. The sample holds hundreds of thousands of clones, about 87% seen once. The sequencing input was peripheral blood. Receptors originate from a woman aged 25 to 39 with COVID-19, enrolled during active disease.

CDR3 loop: CATSPQTGVYGYTF. The CDR3 nucleotides read TGTGCCACCAGCCCTCAGACAGGGGTCTATGGCTACACCTTC. The gene calls are TRBV15 and TRBJ1-2, with 8 bases that match TRBD1. Germline CDR1 and CDR2: LNHNV and YYDKDF (reference sequence). CDR3 size: 14 residues. V shed 5 bases, J shed 4 bases, and the junction held 6 bases outside the gene matches. Combining the CDR3 with reference TRBV15 and TRBJ1-2 gives the whole variable domain DAMVIQNPRYQVTQFGKPVTLSCSQTLNHNVMYWYQQKSSQAPKLLFHYYDKDFNNEADTPDNFQSRRPNTSFCFLDIRSPGLGDTAMYLCATSPQTGVYGYTFGSGTRLTVV.

The genes are TRBV25-1 and TRBJ2-5; D is unclear. The CDR3 spans 13 residues. The V end was cut by 5 bases, the J end by 4 bases, with 11 bases between. Germline CDR1 is MGHDK and CDR2 is SYGVNS. The CDR3 is CASSHNVPETQYF. CDR3 DNA sequence: TGTGCCAGCAGTCACAATGTACCAGAGACCCAGTACTTC.

The rearrangement links TRBV7-6 to TRBJ2-2, with a possible D match to TRBD1 (6 bases). The germline V gene has CDR1 SGHVS and CDR2 FNYEAQ. This CDR3 comprises 13 residues. V lost 5 bases and J lost 11, with 15 bases in between. CDR3 bases: TGTGCCAGCAGCCCTCGGACAGCGCGTGAGCTGTTTTTT. It encodes CASSPRTARELFF.

The chain uses TRBV19 and TRBJ1-2, with 7 bases matching TRBD1. The CDR3 consists of 15 residues. Germline lookup yields CDR1 LNHDA and CDR2 SQIVND (reference sequence). The V segment lost 4 bases and the J segment 4 bases; nucleotides outside the gene matches: 9. This CDR3 reads CASSTLPPGGYGYTF. In DNA, the CDR3 is TGTGCCAGTAGTACCCTCCCCCCAGGGGGCTATGGCTACACCTTC.

V and J are TRBV7-9 and TRBJ1-4; D is perhaps TRBD1 (5 bases). V shed 7 bases and J shed 5 bases, with 17 bases lying between them. CDR3 length: 15 residues. Germline loops: CDR1 SEHNR, CDR2 FQNEAQ (reference sequence). CDR3 bases: TGTGCCAGCACTGCGTTAGGGGCCAGCAATGAAAAACTGTTTTTT. Translation gives CASTALGASNEKLFF.

The gene calls are TRBV7-9 and TRBJ2-7; TRBD2 might be the D (5 bases). This CDR3 has 13 amino acids. The V and J ends lost 4 bases and 5 bases respectively, with 12 bases between them. Germline CDR1 SEHNR, CDR2 FQNEAQ (reference sequence). The CDR3 sequence is CASSWQEVDEQYF. The CDR3 DNA reads as TGTGCCAGCAGCTGGCAGGAGGTCGACGAGCAGTACTTC.

The table lists this clone with a few counts. The chain couples TRBV29-1 to TRBJ2-3, with D tentatively TRBD2 (5 bases). Trimming removed 8 bases at V and 5 bases at J, with 23 bases between. CDR1 and CDR2 (germline): SQVTM, ANQGSEA. This CDR3 spans 15 amino acids. Here the CDR3 DNA reads TGCAGCACGAAAGGGAGTATCGTTGCAGTAGATACGCAGTATTTT. It yields the protein CSTKGSIVAVDTQYF.

The chain employs TRBV29-1 and TRBJ2-1; no reliable D call. Per the germline V gene, CDR1 is SQVTM and CDR2 is ANQGSEA. V was shortened by 2 bases and J by 8 bases, with 19 bases between the two germline ends. The CDR3 consists of 15 residues. In DNA form, the CDR3 reads TGCAGCGTTGAAATATACAAAAACAGCCCATATGAGCAGTTCTTC. It encodes CSVEIYKNSPYEQFF.

This chain uses TRBV6-2 or TRBV6-3 with TRBJ1-1; unclear D gene. V was cut by 2 bases and J by 8 bases, with 21 bases left in between. Germline lookup yields CDR1 MNHEY and CDR2 SVGEGT. The CDR3 is made up of 16 amino acids. CDR3 nucleotides: TGTGCCAGCAGTTACCTACAGCCACCAGCCCTACTCGAAGCTTTCTTT. Its translation is CASSYLQPPALLEAFF.

V usage is TRBV2 and J usage is TRBJ1-2, with 7 bases aligning to TRBD1. CDR3 length equals 14 residues. With 5 bases clipped from V and 4 bases from J, the junction kept 7 bases outside the gene matches. Germline-derived CDR1 and CDR2 are SNHLY and FYNNEI. The CDR3: CASSSQGVGYGYTF. The CDR3 DNA reads as TGTGCCAGCAGTTCCCAGGGGGTCGGCTATGGCTACACCTTC.

The chain has TRBV28 and TRBJ2-5; 15 nucleotides line up with TRBD2. This CDR3 contains 16 residues. V shed 8 bases, J shed 4 bases, and the junction held 8 bases outside the gene matches. The germline V gene has CDR1 MDHEN and CDR2 SYDVKM. In nucleotides, the CDR3 is TGTGCCAGCCCCCCAGGGACTAGCGGGAGGCGAGAGACCCAGTACTTC. Translated, it gives CASPPGTSGRRETQYF.

The chain combines TRBV28 with TRBJ1-2, with 7 bases fitting TRBD1. Germline CDR1 reads MDHEN; CDR2 reads SYDVKM. The CDR3 has 14 residues. The V segment lost 3 bases and the J segment 4 bases; nucleotides outside the gene matches: 5. The CDR3 nucleotides are TGTGCCAGCAGTTTGGGGACAGCCGTCTATGGCTACACCTTC. Translated: CASSLGTAVYGYTF.

The chain recombines TRBV3-1 (or the pseudogene TRBV3-2) with TRBJ2-7, with TRBD2 identical over 12 bases. This CDR3 is 16 amino acids long. Trimming at V came to 1 base and at J to 0 bases, leaving 1 base not matched to a gene. Germline values: CDR1 LGHDT, CDR2 YNNKEL (reference sequence). DNA of the CDR3: TGTGCCAGCAGCCAAGGACTAGCGGGGGTCTCCTACGAGCAGTACTTC. It specifies CASSQGLAGVSYEQYF.

The V gene is TRBV27, the J gene TRBJ2-1, with D tentatively TRBD1 (5 bases). The CDR3 sequence is 14 residues long. The V gene's germline CDR1 is MNHEY and CDR2 SMNVEV (reference sequence). V was shortened by 6 bases and J by 6 bases, with 15 bases between the two germline ends. The CDR3 here is CASSLLGVGNEQFF. The CDR3 region has the DNA TGTGCCAGCAGCCTTCTAGGGGTAGGCAATGAGCAGTTCTTC.